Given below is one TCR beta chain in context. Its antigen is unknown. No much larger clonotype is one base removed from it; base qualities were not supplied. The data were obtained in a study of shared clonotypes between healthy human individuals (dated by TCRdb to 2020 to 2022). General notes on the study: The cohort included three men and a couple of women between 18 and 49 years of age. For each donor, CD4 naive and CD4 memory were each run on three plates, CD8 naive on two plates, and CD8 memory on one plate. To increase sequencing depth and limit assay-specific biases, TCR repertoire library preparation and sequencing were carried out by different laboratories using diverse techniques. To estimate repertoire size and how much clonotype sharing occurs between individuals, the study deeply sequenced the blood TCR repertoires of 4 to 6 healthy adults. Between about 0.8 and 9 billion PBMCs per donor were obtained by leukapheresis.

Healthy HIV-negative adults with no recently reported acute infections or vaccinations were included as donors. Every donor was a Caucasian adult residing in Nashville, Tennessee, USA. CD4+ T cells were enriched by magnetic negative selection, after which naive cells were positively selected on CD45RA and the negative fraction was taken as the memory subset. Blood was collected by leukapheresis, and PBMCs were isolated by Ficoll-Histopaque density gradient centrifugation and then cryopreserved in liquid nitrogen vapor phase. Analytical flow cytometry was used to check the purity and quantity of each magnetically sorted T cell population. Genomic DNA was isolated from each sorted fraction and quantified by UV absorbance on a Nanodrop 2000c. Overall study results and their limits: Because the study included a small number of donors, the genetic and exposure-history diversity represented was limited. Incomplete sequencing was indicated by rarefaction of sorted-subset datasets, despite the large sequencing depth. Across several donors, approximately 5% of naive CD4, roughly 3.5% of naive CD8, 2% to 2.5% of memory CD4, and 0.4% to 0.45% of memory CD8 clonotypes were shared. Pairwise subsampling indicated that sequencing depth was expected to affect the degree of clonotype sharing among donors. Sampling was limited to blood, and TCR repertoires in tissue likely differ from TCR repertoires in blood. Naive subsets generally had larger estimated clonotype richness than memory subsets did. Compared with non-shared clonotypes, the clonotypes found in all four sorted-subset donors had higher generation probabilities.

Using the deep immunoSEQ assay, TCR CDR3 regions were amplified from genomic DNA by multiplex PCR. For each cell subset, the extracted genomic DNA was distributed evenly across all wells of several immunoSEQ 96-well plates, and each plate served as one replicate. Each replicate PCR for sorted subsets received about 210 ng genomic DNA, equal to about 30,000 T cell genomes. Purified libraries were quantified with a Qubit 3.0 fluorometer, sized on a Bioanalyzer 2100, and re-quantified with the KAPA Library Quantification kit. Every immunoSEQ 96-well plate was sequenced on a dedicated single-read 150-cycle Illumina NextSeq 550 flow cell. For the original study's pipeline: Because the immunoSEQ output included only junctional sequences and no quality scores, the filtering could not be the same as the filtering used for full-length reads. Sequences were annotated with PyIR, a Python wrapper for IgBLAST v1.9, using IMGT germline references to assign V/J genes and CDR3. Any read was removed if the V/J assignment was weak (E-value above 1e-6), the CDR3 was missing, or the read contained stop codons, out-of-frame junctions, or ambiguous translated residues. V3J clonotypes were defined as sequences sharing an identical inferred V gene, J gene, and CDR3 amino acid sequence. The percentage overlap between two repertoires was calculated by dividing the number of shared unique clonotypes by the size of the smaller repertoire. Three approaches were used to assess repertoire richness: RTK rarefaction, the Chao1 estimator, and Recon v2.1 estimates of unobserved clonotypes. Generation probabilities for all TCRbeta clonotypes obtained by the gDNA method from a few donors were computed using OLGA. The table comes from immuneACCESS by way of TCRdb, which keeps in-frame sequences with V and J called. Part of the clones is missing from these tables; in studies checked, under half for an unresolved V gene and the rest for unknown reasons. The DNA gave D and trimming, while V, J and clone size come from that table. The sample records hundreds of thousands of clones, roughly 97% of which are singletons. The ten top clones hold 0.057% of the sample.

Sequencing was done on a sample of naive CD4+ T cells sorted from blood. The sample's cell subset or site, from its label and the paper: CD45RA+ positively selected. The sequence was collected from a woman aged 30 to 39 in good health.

Read as DNA, the sequence is TGTGCTAGTGGTTTGGTACGGCTAGGGTCTAACTATGGCTACACCTTC. This sequence encodes CASGLVRLGSNYGYTF. In this chain, TRBV12-5 is recombined with TRBJ1-2, with no confidently assigned D gene. Cut back by 0 bases and 0 bases, the V and J ends lie 11 bases apart. CDR1 and CDR2 were assigned from the germline V gene as LGHNT and FRNRAP. Counted from cysteine to phenylalanine, this CDR3 has 16 amino acids. Here the CDR3 DNA is all that survives: 48 bases in frame from base 1. Reference TRBV12-5 and TRBJ1-2 genes cover what lies past the CDR3, so the full variable domain is DARVTQTPRHKVTEMGQEVTMRCQPILGHNTVFWYRQTMMQGLELLAYFRNRAPLDDSGMPKDRFSAEMPDATLATLKIQPSEPRDSAVYFCASGLVRLGSNYGYTFGSGTRLTVV.